The next 15 T cell receptor beta chains were all read from a single sample in a study of early T cells in non-severe SARS-CoV-2 infection. MiXCR, run by TCRdb on the 5' RACE reads, gives a single entry per CDR3 protein. Altogether roughly 66,000 distinct CDR3 sequences are present, 9.1% being singletons, with the ten largest covering 3% to 3.5%. Sequenced input: whole blood. Receptors were obtained from an adult who was a healthcare worker with PCR-confirmed SARS-CoV-2 infection or an uninfected control (not recorded which).

This clonotype has more than one count but fewer than ten. This sequence joins TRBV20-1 and TRBJ2-1; the D call may be TRBD1 or TRBD2 (5 bases each). CDR3 size: 15 residues. V was pared by 4 bases and J by 3 bases, with 16 bases between. From germline, CDR1 is DFQATT and CDR2 SNEGSKA (reference sequence). The CDR3 protein is CSATLGVKDYNEQFF. In nucleotides, the CDR3 is TGCAGTGCTACACTAGGGGTAAAAGACTACAATGAGCAGTTCTTC.

A few counts support this clonotype. This sequence joins TRBV6-2 or TRBV6-3 and TRBJ2-1; 7 bases are shared with TRBD2. After removal of 4 bases from V and 5 bases from J, the junction contained 11 bases not matched to a gene. The CDR3 covers 16 residues. The germline gives CDR1 MNHEY, CDR2 SVGEGT. CDR3 DNA: TGTGCCAGCAGTTTGTGGCCGGGACTACTGAACAATGAGCAGTTCTTC. This translates into CASSLWPGLLNNEQFF.

The table lists this clonotype with many counts. The V and J genes are TRBV12-2 and TRBJ2-1. TRBV12-2 is a pseudogene. The CDR3 is made up of 13 amino acids. The CDR3 sequence: CASPFADYNEQFF. DNA of the CDR3: TGTGCAAGCCCCTTCGCGGATTACAATGAGCAGTTCTTC.

The chain uses TRBV20-1 and TRBJ2-3, with 8 bases lining up with TRBD2. The length of the CDR3 is 16 residues. The V gene's germline CDR1 is DFQATT and CDR2 SNEGSKA (reference sequence). With 1 base clipped from V and 7 bases from J, the junction kept 13 bases outside the gene matches. CDR3: CSARATSGLLTNTQYF. CDR3 nucleotides: TGCAGTGCTAGAGCAACTAGCGGACTTTTGACGAATACGCAGTATTTT.

There are a few counts of this clonotype. The chain employs TRBV7-9 and TRBJ2-6, with 8 bases fitting TRBD2. The CDR3 contains 16 residues. Looked up from germline, CDR1 is SEHNR and CDR2 is FQNEAQ (reference sequence). The ends lost 3 bases at V and 0 bases at J; junction bases unmatched: 1. The CDR3 spells CASSFSGISGANVLTF. CDR3 bases: TGTGCCAGCAGCTTTAGCGGGATCTCTGGGGCCAACGTCCTGACTTTC.

This clonotype was detected ten times or more. The chain is built from TRBV4-3 and TRBJ2-2; 10 nucleotides match TRBD1. V lost 0 bases and J lost 4; bases outside the gene matches: 8. This CDR3 is 18 amino acids long. The germline CDR1 and CDR2 sequences are LGHNA and YSLEER. This CDR3 is CASSQDLSGTGATGELFF. For the CDR3, the DNA is TGCGCCAGCAGCCAAGATCTCTCCGGGACAGGGGCCACCGGGGAGCTGTTTTTT.

This clonotype was observed many times. The chain links TRBV20-1 to TRBJ2-7, with TRBD2 matching 12 bases. The CDR3 runs to 13 residues. Germline V gene data show CDR1 as DFQATT and CDR2 as SNEGSKA (reference sequence). Trimming removed 5 bases from V and 5 bases from J; junction bases left unmatched: 4. The CDR3 protein is CSAEPSGGDEQYF. The CDR3, as DNA: TGCAGTGCTGAACCTAGCGGGGGGGACGAGCAGTACTTC.

Ten or more counts support this clonotype. This chain connects TRBV12-3 or TRBV12-4 to TRBJ2-4; 7 bases align to TRBD1. Losses at the gene ends were 5 bases for V and 0 bases for J; bases not matched to a gene: 7. This CDR3 has 16 residues. The chain's CDR3 is CASSNDRALAKNIQYF. DNA for the CDR3: TGTGCCAGCAGTAACGACAGGGCTCTAGCCAAAAACATTCAGTACTTC.

Many counts were recorded for this clonotype. The gene calls are TRBV24-1 and TRBJ2-3; perhaps TRBD2 as D (5 bases). The germline V gene has CDR1 KGHDR and CDR2 SFDVKD. V dropped 0 bases and J dropped 1 base, with 7 bases sitting between them. This CDR3 is built from 15 residues. DNA of the CDR3: TGTGCCACCAGTGATTTGAATAGCGGCACAGATACGCAGTATTTT. Protein product: CATSDLNSGTDTQYF.

A few counts support this clonotype. This rearrangement joins TRBV5-1 to TRBJ2-5, with TRBD2 matching 8 bases. This CDR3 contains 14 residues. V lost 7 bases to trimming and J lost 4 bases; unmatched junction nucleotides: 9. The V gene's germline CDR1 is SGHRS and CDR2 YFSETQ. The CDR3 DNA reads as TGCGCCAGCGGCATCACCAGCGGGGGAGAGACCCAGTACTTC. Translated: CASGITSGGETQYF. The full variable domain, rest sourced from reference TRBV5-1 and TRBJ2-5, is KAGVTQTPRYLIKTRGQQVTLSCSPISGHRSVSWYQQTPGQGLQFLFEYFSETQRNKGNFPGRFSGRQFSNSRSEMNVSTLELGDSALYLCASGITSGGETQYFGPGTRLLVL.

This rearrangement joins TRBV2 to TRBJ2-2, with D perhaps matching TRBD1 or TRBD2 (5 bases each). Trimming took off 8 bases at V and 3 bases at J, with 13 bases between the two ends. The CDR3 length is 14 residues. Per the germline V gene, CDR1 is SNHLY and CDR2 is FYNNEI. The CDR3 nucleotides are TGTGCCAGCGGGGGTCGAAGGCACACCGGGGAGCTGTTTTTT. Translated, it gives CASGGRRHTGELFF.

The chain joins TRBV5-1 to TRBJ2-1; TRBD2 matches 16 bases. V gave up 3 bases and J gave up 8 bases; unmatched junction bases: 8. The germline V gene encodes CDR1 SGHRS and CDR2 YFSETQ. The CDR3 length is 17 residues. CDR3: CASSSPPGTSGRDEQFF. The CDR3 DNA reads TGCGCCAGCAGCTCTCCCCCTGGGACTAGCGGGAGGGATGAGCAGTTCTTC.

The chain combines TRBV20-1 with TRBJ2-3; TRBD2 agrees at 8 bases. Germline CDR1 DFQATT, CDR2 SNEGSKA (reference sequence). The CDR3 has 15 amino acids. The ends lost 6 bases at V and 4 bases at J; junction bases unmatched: 12. CDR3 in amino acids: CSAAALSGRPDTQYF. In DNA form, the CDR3 reads TGCAGTGCCGCGGCCTTAAGCGGGAGACCAGATACGCAGTATTTT.

Many counts were recorded for this clonotype. The junction shows a germline mismatch at one end, possibly a read error. CDR3 loop: CASSYRQVLAGISYEQYF. In DNA, the CDR3 is TGCGCCAGCAGTTATCGACAGGTTCTAGCGGGAATTTCCTACGAGCAGTACTTC. The rearrangement uses TRBV27 and TRBJ2-7; 9 nucleotides agree with TRBD2. The CDR3 is 18 amino acids. Looked up from germline, CDR1 is MNHEY and CDR2 is SMNVEV (reference sequence).

In its sample, this clonotype was seen a few times. The chain combines TRBV2 with TRBJ1-2; no clear D gene. Per the germline V gene, CDR1 is SNHLY and CDR2 is FYNNEI. Trimming removed 3 bases from V and 4 bases from J, with 3 bases in between. This CDR3 is 11 amino acids long. CDR3 sequence: CASSDSYGYTF. Here the CDR3 DNA reads TGTGCCAGCAGTGATAGCTATGGCTACACCTTC.